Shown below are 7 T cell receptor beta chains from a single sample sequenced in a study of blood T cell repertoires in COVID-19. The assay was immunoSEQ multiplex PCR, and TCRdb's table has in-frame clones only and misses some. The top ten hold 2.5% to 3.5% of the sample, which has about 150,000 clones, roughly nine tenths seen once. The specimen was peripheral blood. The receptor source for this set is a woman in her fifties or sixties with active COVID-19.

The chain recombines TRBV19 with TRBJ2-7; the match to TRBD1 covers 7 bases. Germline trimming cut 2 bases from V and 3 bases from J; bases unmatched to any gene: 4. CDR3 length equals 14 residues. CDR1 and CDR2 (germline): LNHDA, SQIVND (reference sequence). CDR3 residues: CASSIRGTDYEQYF. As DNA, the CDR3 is TGTGCCAGTAGTATAAGGGGGACAGACTACGAGCAGTACTTC.

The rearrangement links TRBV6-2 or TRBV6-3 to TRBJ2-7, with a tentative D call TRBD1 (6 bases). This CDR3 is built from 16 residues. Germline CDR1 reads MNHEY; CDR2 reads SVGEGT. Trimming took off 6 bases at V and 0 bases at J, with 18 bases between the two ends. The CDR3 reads CASSPIQGTLSYEQYF. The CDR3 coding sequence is TGTGCCAGCAGCCCAATACAGGGCACCCTCTCCTACGAGCAGTACTTC.

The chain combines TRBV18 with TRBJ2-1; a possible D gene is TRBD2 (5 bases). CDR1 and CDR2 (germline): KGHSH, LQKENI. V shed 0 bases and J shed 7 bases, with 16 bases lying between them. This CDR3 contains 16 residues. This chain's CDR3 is CASSPPTSAGGNEQFF. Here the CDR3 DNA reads TGTGCCAGCTCACCACCCACTAGTGCGGGCGGTAATGAGCAGTTCTTC.

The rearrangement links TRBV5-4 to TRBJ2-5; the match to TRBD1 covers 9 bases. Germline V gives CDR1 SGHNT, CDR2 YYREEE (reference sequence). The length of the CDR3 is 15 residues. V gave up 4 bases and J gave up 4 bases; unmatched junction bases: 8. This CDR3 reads CASSKATGGRETQYF. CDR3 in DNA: TGTGCCAGCAGCAAGGCGACAGGGGGGAGAGAGACCCAGTACTTC.

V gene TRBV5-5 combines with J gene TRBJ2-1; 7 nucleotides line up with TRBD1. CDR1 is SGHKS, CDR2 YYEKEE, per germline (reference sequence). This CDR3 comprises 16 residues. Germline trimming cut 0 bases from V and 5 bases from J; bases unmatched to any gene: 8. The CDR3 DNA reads TGTGCCAGCAGCTTGGGCAGGGGGTACCCCAACAATGAGCAGTTCTTC. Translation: CASSLGRGYPNNEQFF.

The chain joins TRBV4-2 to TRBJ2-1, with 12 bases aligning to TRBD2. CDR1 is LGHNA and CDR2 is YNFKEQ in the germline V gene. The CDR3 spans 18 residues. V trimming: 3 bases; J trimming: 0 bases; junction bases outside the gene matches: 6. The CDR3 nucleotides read TGTGCCAGCAGCCACCAGACTAGCGGGAGCGGCTCCTACAATGAGCAGTTCTTC. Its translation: CASSHQTSGSGSYNEQFF.

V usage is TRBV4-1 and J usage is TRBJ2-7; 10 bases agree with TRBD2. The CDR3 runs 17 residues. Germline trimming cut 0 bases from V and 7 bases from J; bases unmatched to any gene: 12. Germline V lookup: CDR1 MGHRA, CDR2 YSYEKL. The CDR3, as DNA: TGCGCCAGCAGCCAAGAGAAGACAGCGGGAGGGTTGCGGGAGCAGTACTTC. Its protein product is CASSQEKTAGGLREQYF.